These 7 T cell receptor beta chains came from one sample sequenced in a study of Graves' ophthalmopathy and Graves' hyperthyroidism. The sequenced template was RNA, covering the TCR beta CDR3 region. RT-PCR with HTBI primers came first, then second-round multiplex PCR. TCRdb analysed the multiplex PCR reads with MiXCR anew, one entry per CDR3 protein. This sample has 450,000 to 600,000 distinct CDR3 sequences, with just under 40% found just once. The sequenced material came from peripheral blood or thyroid tissue (not recorded which). All receptors derive from an adult man with Graves' hyperthyroidism.

Of note for this clonotype: This may arise from a read error, as a much more abundant clone is one base away. This chain joins TRBV4-1 and TRBJ1-1; D not certain. The V gene's germline CDR1 is MGHRA and CDR2 YSYEKL. The CDR3 sequence is 14 residues long. The CDR3 bases are TGCGCCAGCGGCCAAGATGGGAGGAACACTGAAGCTTTCTTT. It is translated as CASGQDGRNTEAFF.

The CDR3 DNA reads TGTGCCAGCAGTGCCGTTAGCGGGGGGAGCCCCTACGAGCAGTACTTC. It is translated as CASSAVSGGSPYEQYF. The rearrangement uses TRBV6-5 and TRBJ2-7, with 10 bases identical to TRBD2. From germline, CDR1 is MNHEY and CDR2 SVGAGI. V shed 5 bases, J shed 2 bases, and the junction held 9 bases outside the gene matches. CDR3 length: 16 amino acids.

The V and J genes are TRBV7-9 and TRBJ2-7; D perhaps matches TRBD1 (5 bases). With the DNA end fitting TRBJ2-1 better, the J assignment may be wrong. The germline CDR1 and CDR2 sequences are SEHNR and FQNEAQ (reference sequence). This CDR3 contains 13 residues. CDR3 loop: CASSRQTYNEQFF. The CDR3 bases are TGTGCCAGCAGTAGACAGACCTACAATGAGCAGTTCTTC.

This chain connects TRBV2 to TRBJ2-1, with D perhaps assigned TRBD1 or TRBD2 (5 bases each). Germline CDR1 and CDR2: SNHLY and FYNNEI. V was pared by 6 bases and J by 5 bases, with 17 bases between. CDR3 length equals 15 residues. CDR3 sequence (DNA): TGTGCCAGCAGGATCGGGACCGGATCCCACAATGAGCAGTTCTTC. Amino acid sequence: CASRIGTGSHNEQFF.

A remark on this clonotype: A much more abundant neighbour one base away suggests this may be a read error. The rearrangement uses TRBV20-1 and TRBJ1-2; D is possibly TRBD1 (6 bases). The length of the CDR3 is 11 residues. V lost 0 bases and J 7 bases, leaving 6 bases between the germline ends. Germline CDR1 DFQATT, CDR2 SNEGSKA (reference sequence). The CDR3 DNA reads TGCAGTGCTAGAGAAGGGGGTGGCTACACCTTC. This codes for CSAREGGGYTF.

As concerns this clonotype: A much larger clonotype is one base distant, so this may be a read error. A read error is likely, as this CDR3 ends without the conserved phenylalanine or tryptophan. For the CDR3, the DNA is TGTGCCAGCAGCAGGGCCTCACAGGGGTTAGGATCACCCCTCCACCTT. This codes for CASSRASQGLGSPLHL. This chain joins TRBV5-4 and TRBJ1-6; 7 nucleotides align to TRBD1. CDR1 SGHNT and CDR2 YYREEE come from the germline V gene (reference sequence). There are 16 residues in the CDR3. V gave up 4 bases and J gave up 10 bases; unmatched junction bases: 14.

This CDR3 is CSARTGGIEKLFF. Here the CDR3 DNA reads TGCAGTGCCAGGACAGGGGGCATTGAAAAACTGTTTTTT. This chain connects TRBV20-1 to TRBJ1-4; TRBD1 aligns across 11 bases. The CDR3 consists of 13 residues. The V gene's germline CDR1 is DFQATT and CDR2 SNEGSKA (reference sequence). J gave up 7 bases and V 6 bases, and 4 bases lay outside the gene matches.